This T cell receptor beta chain is from a study of response to subunit inactivated influenza vaccine. Study-wide findings and caveats: Every seasonal influenza vaccination brings in few new T cells, the authors suggested.

The CDR3 is made up of 15 amino acids. Trimming left V 4 bases short and J 3 bases short, with 13 bases between. The germline V gene encodes CDR1 LGHNA and CDR2 YNFKEQ. TCRdb re-analysed the RT-PCR reads in MiXCR, keeping a single row per CDR3 protein. The table has fewer than 750,000 distinct CDR3 sequences, 14% seen once. This clonotype was counted only a few times. Antigen specificity is unknown. The TCR sequence derives from a man aged 50 to 60 who received an inactivated influenza vaccine. This chain joins TRBV4-2 and TRBJ1-3; D possibly corresponds to TRBD1 (6 bases). This sample comprised PBMCs from blood, obtained roughly 13 days after vaccination. The CDR3 DNA sequence: TGTGCCAGCAGCCCCGGGGGCGGGGTTGGAAACACCATATATTTT. It yields the protein CASSPGGGVGNTIYF.